This T cell receptor (beta chain) emerged from a study of regulatory T cells in long-lasting Graves disease. Germline V gene lookup returns CDR1 LGHDT and CDR2 YNNKEL (reference sequence). This CDR3 region has 15 residues. V dropped 4 bases and J dropped 8 bases, with 15 bases sitting between them. Indicated time point: newly diagnosed GD, antithyroid drugs for less than 3 months. Researchers made the TCR library from RNA that was extracted from PBMCs. Approximately 9.6 milliliters of peripheral blood were drawn into EDTA tubes. Arm-PCR of CDR3 regions with iRepertoire HTBI primers generated TCR beta libraries. MiXCR, run by TCRdb on the multiplex PCR reads, gives a single entry per CDR3 protein. The sample holds about 430,000 distinct CDR3 sequences; about 15% are singletons and the top ten take about 7.6%. This sample was shared with a second study, whose subject was T cells in Graves' hyperthyroidism and ophthalmopathy. That paper adds: TCR CDR3 underwent first-round RT-PCR with the HTBI primer set.

The rearrangement links TRBV3-1 to TRBJ1-6; D might be TRBD1 (6 bases). Sequenced here: peripheral blood mononuclear cells (PBMCs), sampled at new diagnosis, from a patient treated with antithyroid drugs. The TCR comes from a woman in her thirties or forties with Graves disease. This chain's CDR3 is CASSLSGVSDSPLHF. The CDR3 DNA is TGTGCCAGCAGCCTGTCAGGGGTCTCGGATTCACCCCTCCACTTT. The whole variable domain, remainder taken from reference TRBV3-1 and TRBJ1-6, is DTAVSQTPKYLVTQMGNDKSIKCEQNLGHDTMYWYKQDSKKFLKIMFSYNNKELIINETVPNRFSPKSPDKAHLNLHINSLELGDSAVYFCASSLSGVSDSPLHFGNGTRLTVT.